The clone carrying this T cell receptor (beta chain) was found a few times. This CDR3 spans 15 amino acids. Germline V CDR1 and CDR2: SGHRS, YFSETQ. The J segment lost 2 bases and the V segment lost 4 bases, leaving 6 bases of the junction unmatched. The sample is drawn from a study of T cells in Graves' hyperthyroidism and ophthalmopathy. Authors of the study amplified TCR beta CDR3 regions from RNA transcripts. Primed by the HTBI set, a first-round RT-PCR was run on the TCR CDR3. TCRdb fed the multiplex PCR reads into MiXCR, producing one record per CDR3 protein. The profile shows a few hundred thousand distinct CDR3 sequences, roughly 15% of them singletons. Thyroid ultrasound, orbital computed tomography, clinical symptoms, and serum thyroxine and TRAb underpinned diagnoses. Source material for PBMCs was about 11 ml fresh peripheral blood.

This TCR came from a young woman with Graves' hyperthyroidism. This rearrangement joins TRBV5-1 to TRBJ2-1; 7 bases line up with TRBD2. Specimen: blood. The DNA for the CDR3 is TGCGCCAGCAGCCCCGGACTAGTGACCTACAATGAGCAGTTCTTC. Translated, it gives CASSPGLVTYNEQFF.